One and the same sample provided the 18 T cell receptor beta chains below, sequenced in a study of T-cell memory formation after mild COVID-19. TCRdb ran MiXCR on the 5' RACE reads and lists one entry per CDR3 protein. The sample carries approximately 54,000 distinct CDR3 sequences, more than 10% recorded once. The sequenced sample was PBMCs or a T cell subset sorted from them (not recorded which). The receptors shown here come from a young man who had mild COVID-19 (a few samples of this study predate the infection). Cell type and time point are not known.

This clonotype was counted between two and nine times. This chain connects TRBV5-1 to TRBJ2-3, with D hard to call. V was cut by 1 base and J by 1 base, with 7 bases left in between. This CDR3 comprises 14 residues. Germline CDR1 SGHRS, CDR2 YFSETQ. CDR3 nucleotides: TGCGCCAGCAGCTTGCTCACAGGCACAGATACGCAGTATTTT. Amino acid sequence: CASSLLTGTDTQYF.

The chain combines TRBV12-3 or TRBV12-4 with TRBJ2-3; D possibly corresponds to TRBD1 (6 bases). Trimming took 5 bases from V and 8 from J, leaving 20 bases between them. The CDR3 totals 15 residues. As DNA, the CDR3 is TGTGCCAGCAGTCATCGACAGGCTACGATGGGTACGCAGTATTTT. This sequence encodes CASSHRQATMGTQYF.

This clonotype has only a few counts. The V and J genes are TRBV7-8 and TRBJ2-5; possibly TRBD1 for D (6 bases). Germline V gene sequence: CDR1 SGHVS, CDR2 FQNEAQ. This CDR3 is built from 13 residues. V lost 6 bases, J lost 6 bases, and 14 bases lay in between. The CDR3 reads CASRRGRGKTQYF. As DNA, the CDR3 is TGTGCCAGCAGGAGGGGCAGGGGAAAGACCCAGTACTTC.

CDR3 DNA sequence: TGTGCCAGCAGCCCAATCCAGGGGCCCACTGAAGCTTTCTTT. Translated, it gives CASSPIQGPTEAFF. J is TRBJ1-1 and V is TRBV14, with D possibly matching TRBD1 (6 bases). Deletions cut 4 bases from V and 4 bases from J, with 13 bases between. Germline CDR1 is SGHDN and CDR2 is FVKESK. This CDR3 has 14 residues. Full variable domain (outside the CDR3, taken from reference TRBV14 and TRBJ1-1): EAGVTQFPSHSVIEKGQTVTLRCDPISGHDNLYWYRRVMGKEIKFLLHFVKESKQDESGMPNNRFLAERTGGTYSTLKVQPAELEDSGVYFCASSPIQGPTEAFFGQGTRLTVV.

This clonotype is medium-sized (0.01 to 0.1%) in the sample. The chain uses TRBV7-2 and TRBJ1-2, with TRBD1 matching over 9 bases. V trimming: 2 bases; J trimming: 4 bases; junction bases outside the gene matches: 2. The CDR3 is 14 amino acids. Germline V lookup: CDR1 SGHTA, CDR2 FQGNSA. CDR3 bases: TGTGCCAGCAGCTTACCGACAGGGGGCTATGGCTACACCTTC. It codes for CASSLPTGGYGYTF. The full variable domain, its missing parts supplied by reference TRBV7-2 and TRBJ1-2, is GAGVSQSPSNKVTEKGKDVELRCDPISGHTALYWYRQSLGQGLEFLIYFQGNSAPDKSGLPSDRFSAERTGGSVSTLTIQRTQQEDSAVYLCASSLPTGGYGYTFGSGTRLTVV.

This clonotype came up many times. The genes are TRBV4-1 and TRBJ2-1, with 9 bases matching TRBD2. The CDR3 runs 15 residues. V shed 4 bases and J 7 bases; nucleotides not matched to a gene: 8. From germline, CDR1 is MGHRA and CDR2 YSYEKL. The CDR3 loop is CASSPLAGGYNEQFF. The CDR3 nucleotides are TGCGCCAGCAGCCCTCTGGCGGGGGGGTATAATGAGCAGTTCTTC.

This clonotype was picked up a small number of times. The chain employs TRBV2 and TRBJ2-2; 9 positions agree with TRBD2. V lost 4 bases, J lost 3 bases, and 9 bases stayed unmatched. Germline V gene lookup returns CDR1 SNHLY and CDR2 FYNNEI. CDR3 length: 17 residues. The CDR3 nucleotides are TGTGCCAGCAGTGCCGCGGGGGGGCGGAAGTACACCGGGGAGCTGTTTTTT. This translates into CASSAAGGRKYTGELFF.

This clonotype was picked up a small number of times. The chain has TRBV5-6 and TRBJ1-5; D unresolved. Germline CDR1 and CDR2: SGHDT and YYEEEE. Trimming took off 0 bases at V and 0 bases at J, with 10 bases between the two ends. The CDR3 is 16 amino acids. DNA of the CDR3: TGTGCCAGCAGCTTGGGCGGGTATAATAGCAATCAGCCCCAGCATTTT. This translates into CASSLGGYNSNQPQHF. Based on the CDR3 plus reference TRBV5-6 and TRBJ1-5, the full variable domain is DAGVTQSPTHLIKTRGQQVTLRCSPKSGHDTVSWYQQALGQGPQFIFQYYEEEERQRGNFPDRFSGHQFPNYSSELNVNALLLGDSALYLCASSLGGYNSNQPQHFGDGTRLSIL.

Ten or more counts support this clonotype. The J gene is TRBJ2-5, the V gene TRBV4-2; 11 nucleotides match TRBD2. This CDR3 is 15 amino acids long. The germline V gene encodes CDR1 LGHNA and CDR2 YNFKEQ. J was trimmed by 5 bases and V by 0 bases; bases with no gene match: 2. Here the CDR3 DNA reads TGTGCCAGCAGCCAAGATAGCGGGGGGGCCGAGACCCAGTACTTC. Residues: CASSQDSGGAETQYF.

Concerning this clonotype itself: One end of the junction does not line up with germline, which may come from a read error. The rearrangement links TRBV5-1 to TRBJ1-2, with 11 bases aligning to TRBD1. Germline CDR1 is SGHRS and CDR2 is YFSETQ. There are 13 residues in the CDR3. The CDR3 loop is CASRLGQGEGYTF. CDR3 DNA sequence: TGCGCCAGCAGATTGGGACAGGGGGAAGGCTACACCTTC. Variable domain in full (rest from reference TRBV5-1 and TRBJ1-2): KAGVTQTPRYLIKTRGQQVTLSCSPISGHRSVSWYQQTPGQGLQFLFEYFSETQRNKGNFPGRFSGRQFSNSRSEMNVSTLELGDSALYLCASRLGQGEGYTFGSGTRLTVV.

The rearrangement joins TRBV28 to TRBJ2-2; the D call may be TRBD1 or TRBD2 (5 bases each). There are 13 residues in the CDR3. Per germline, CDR1 MDHEN and CDR2 SYDVKM. V was pared by 8 bases and J by 0 bases, with 7 bases between. CDR3 sequence reads: CASEGSNTGELFF. The CDR3 DNA reads as TGTGCCAGCGAGGGGTCGAACACCGGGGAGCTGTTTTTT.

The gene calls are TRBV5-1 and TRBJ1-6, with no clear D. This CDR3 is built from 18 residues. V was pared by 0 bases and J by 7 bases, with 20 bases between. From germline, CDR1 is SGHRS and CDR2 YFSETQ. The CDR3 is CASSLEAGRYLQNSPLHF. The CDR3 DNA reads TGCGCCAGCAGCTTGGAGGCGGGCAGGTATCTTCAGAATTCACCCCTCCACTTT.

This clonotype was picked up many times. This chain links TRBV7-8 with TRBJ2-2; 9 bases are a match to TRBD2. The length of the CDR3 is 15 residues. J lost 4 bases, V lost 3 bases, and 3 bases had no gene match. CDR1 is SGHVS, CDR2 FQNEAQ, per germline. The CDR3 sequence is CASSFPLAGTGELFF. CDR3 nucleotide sequence: TGTGCCAGCAGCTTTCCACTAGCGGGCACCGGGGAGCTGTTTTTT.

This clonotype was observed a handful of times. The V gene is TRBV9, the J gene TRBJ1-6; D might be TRBD1 (5 bases). The CDR3 has 16 amino acids. Deletions cut 0 bases from V and 7 bases from J, with 14 bases between. The germline V gene encodes CDR1 SGDLS and CDR2 YYNGEE. Here the CDR3 reads CASSVVGDLGNSPLHF. Here the CDR3 DNA reads TGTGCCAGCAGCGTAGTAGGGGACCTCGGAAATTCACCCCTCCACTTT.

This clonotype was found many times. The gene calls are TRBV12-3 or TRBV12-4 and TRBJ2-3; D is perhaps TRBD1 (6 bases). This CDR3 contains 15 residues. V lost 4 bases and J 4 bases, leaving 15 bases between the germline ends. CDR3 sequence: CASSSSRGEADTQYF. Written as DNA, the CDR3 is TGTGCCAGCAGTTCTAGCAGGGGTGAGGCAGATACGCAGTATTTT.

This chain joins TRBV7-6 and TRBJ1-4; D call uncertain. V was pared by 4 bases and J by 4 bases, with 10 bases between. The CDR3 runs to 14 residues. Per the germline V gene, CDR1 is SGHVS and CDR2 is FNYEAQ. This chain's CDR3 is CASSSTGYNEKLFF. CDR3 sequence (DNA): TGTGCCAGCAGCTCTACGGGTTATAATGAAAAACTGTTTTTT.

This sequence joins TRBV12-3 or TRBV12-4 and TRBJ1-1; D unresolved. The V gene lost 7 bases and the J gene lost 9 bases, with 18 bases spanning the gap. This CDR3 is built from 13 residues. In DNA form, the CDR3 reads TGTGCCAGCACCCCCCGACGAAGGTCCAAAGCTTTCTTT. Translated, it gives CASTPRRRSKAFF.

The table lists this clonotype with a few counts. The J gene is TRBJ1-2, the V gene TRBV11-2; perhaps TRBD1 as D (5 bases). The CDR3 is 12 amino acids. CDR1 and CDR2 from the germline V gene are SGHAT and FQNNGV. Trimming pared 5 bases from V and 8 bases from J, leaving 12 bases between. The CDR3 sequence is CASSVTSGGYTF. CDR3 bases: TGTGCCAGCAGCGTAACCTCAGGGGGCTACACCTTC. The full variable domain, completed using reference TRBV11-2 and TRBJ1-2, is EAGVAQSPRYKIIEKRQSVAFWCNPISGHATLYWYQQILGQGPKLLIQFQNNGVVDDSQLPKDRFSAERLKGVDSTLKIQPAKLEDSAVYLCASSVTSGGYTFGSGTRLTVV.